This T cell receptor (beta chain) was found in a study of Graves' ophthalmopathy and Graves' hyperthyroidism. Looking at the study overall: Peripheral blood was gathered at first diagnosis, ahead of any treatment whatsoever.

Disease in donors with ophthalmopathy had moderate-to-severe activity, CAS ≥3, NOSPECS ≥4 and under 3 months' duration. The PBMCs originated from more than 8 ml of fresh peripheral blood. Study-level findings and limits: Predictions made by the model for ophthalmopathy progression reached under 71% sensitivity and almost 75% specificity.

CDR3 length: 14 residues. The J segment lost 11 bases and the V segment lost 5 bases, leaving 9 bases of the junction unmatched. Germline V lookup: CDR1 SGHTA, CDR2 FQGNSA. Note on this clonotype: What it binds is not known.

From RNA, the CDR3 regions of TCR beta chains were amplified and sequenced. The workflow started with a first-round RT-PCR run with HTBI primers and then moved on to a second-round multiplex PCR. Each CDR3 protein is one row after TCRdb ran MiXCR on the multiplex PCR reads. The sample yields 210,000 or so distinct CDR3 sequences, around 30% seen once. Sequenced: peripheral blood. The chain combines TRBV7-2 with TRBJ1-6; TRBD1 aligns across 7 bases. The source of this sequence is a man over 45 with Graves' ophthalmopathy. The CDR3 reads CASSPRDSRTPLHF. CDR3 nucleotides: TGTGCCAGCAGCCCGAGGGACAGTCGTACACCCCTCCACTTT.